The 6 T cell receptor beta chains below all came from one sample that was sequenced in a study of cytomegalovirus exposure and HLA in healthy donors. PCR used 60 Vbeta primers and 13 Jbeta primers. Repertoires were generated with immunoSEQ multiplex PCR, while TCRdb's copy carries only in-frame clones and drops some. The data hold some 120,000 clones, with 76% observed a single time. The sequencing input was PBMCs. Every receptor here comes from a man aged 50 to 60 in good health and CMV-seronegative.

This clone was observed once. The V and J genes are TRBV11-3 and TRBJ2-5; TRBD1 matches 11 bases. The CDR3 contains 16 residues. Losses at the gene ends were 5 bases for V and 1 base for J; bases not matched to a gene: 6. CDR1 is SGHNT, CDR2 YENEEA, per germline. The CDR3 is CASSPRDRGGQETQYF. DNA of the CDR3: TGTGCCAGCAGCCCCCGGGACAGGGGGGGCCAAGAGACCCAGTACTTC.

CDR3 region: CASSQVAGNSYNEQFF. Written as DNA, the CDR3 is TGTGCCAGCAGCCAGGTAGCGGGTAACTCCTACAATGAGCAGTTCTTC. This chain joins TRBV4-2 and TRBJ2-1, with 7 bases fitting TRBD2. Per the germline V gene, CDR1 is LGHNA and CDR2 is YNFKEQ. The J segment lost 0 bases and the V segment lost 3 bases, leaving 5 bases of the junction unmatched. The CDR3 consists of 16 residues.

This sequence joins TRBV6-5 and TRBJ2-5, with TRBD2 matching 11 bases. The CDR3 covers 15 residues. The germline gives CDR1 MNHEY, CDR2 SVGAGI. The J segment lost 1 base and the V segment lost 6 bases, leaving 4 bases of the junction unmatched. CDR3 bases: TGTGCCAGCAGACAAACTAGCGGGGGCCAAGAGACCCAGTACTTC. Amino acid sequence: CASRQTSGGQETQYF.

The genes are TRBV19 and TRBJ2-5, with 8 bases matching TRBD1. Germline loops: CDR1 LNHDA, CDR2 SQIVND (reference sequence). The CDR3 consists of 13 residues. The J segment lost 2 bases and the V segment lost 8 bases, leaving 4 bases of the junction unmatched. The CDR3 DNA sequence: TGTGCCAGTGGACGGGACAGGCAAGAGACCCAGTACTTC. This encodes CASGRDRQETQYF.

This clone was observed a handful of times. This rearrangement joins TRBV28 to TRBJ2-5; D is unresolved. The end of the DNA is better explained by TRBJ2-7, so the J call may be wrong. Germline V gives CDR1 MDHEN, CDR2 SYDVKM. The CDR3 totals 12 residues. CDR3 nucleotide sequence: TGTGCCAGCAGTCATAGCTCCTACGAGCAGTACTTC. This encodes CASSHSSYEQYF.

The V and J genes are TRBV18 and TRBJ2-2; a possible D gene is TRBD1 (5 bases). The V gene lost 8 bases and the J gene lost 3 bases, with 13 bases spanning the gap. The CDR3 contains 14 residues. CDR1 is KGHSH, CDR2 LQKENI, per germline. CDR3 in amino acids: CASLGRADTGELFF. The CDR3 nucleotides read TGTGCCAGCCTGGGCAGGGCTGACACCGGGGAGCTGTTTTTT.